One and the same sample provided the 30 T cell receptor beta chains below, sequenced in a study of T cells in Graves' hyperthyroidism and ophthalmopathy. Amplified TCR beta CDR3 regions derived from RNA transcripts. The study used the HTBI primer set for a first-round RT-PCR of the TCR CDR3. TCRdb processed the multiplex PCR reads anew with MiXCR; each CDR3 protein has one entry. The sample has under 650,000 distinct CDR3 sequences; roughly 16% are singletons. Sequenced sample: blood. These receptors were obtained from a woman aged 30 to 39 with Graves' hyperthyroidism.

This clonotype was counted ten times or more. The chain carries TRBV28 and TRBJ2-5, with unresolved D. With 4 bases removed from V and 5 bases from J, the gap between germline ends came to 17 bases. There are 15 residues in the CDR3. In germline, CDR1 is MDHEN, CDR2 SYDVKM. Here the CDR3 DNA reads TGTGCCAGCAGTTCCTCGACACGGTTGGGGGAGACCCAGTACTTC. It yields the protein CASSSSTRLGETQYF.

In this sample, this clonotype turned up many times. J is TRBJ2-5 and V is TRBV11-2; 9 bases are shared with TRBD1. Germline V gives CDR1 SGHAT, CDR2 FQNNGV. The CDR3 length is 15 residues. Trimming took 1 base from V and 5 from J; bases not matched to a gene: 5. As DNA, the CDR3 is TGTGCCAGCAGCTTAGTGGGGACAGGGATCGAGACCCAGTACTTC. Translated: CASSLVGTGIETQYF.

This clonotype was found many times. V and J are TRBV24-1 and TRBJ2-2; no clear D. Trimming removed 4 bases from V and 5 bases from J, with 10 bases in between. This CDR3 spans 14 amino acids. CDR1 is KGHDR, CDR2 SFDVKD, per germline. CDR3 DNA sequence: TGTGCCACCAGTGACATTCATGGTACCGGGGAGCTGTTTTTT. This translates into CATSDIHGTGELFF.

This clonotype was seen many times. The chain combines TRBV7-2 with TRBJ1-1; a possible D gene is TRBD1 (6 bases). The germline V gene encodes CDR1 SGHTA and CDR2 FQGNSA. The V end was cut by 2 bases, the J end by 2 bases, with 18 bases between. This CDR3 contains 17 residues. CDR3 sequence (DNA): TGTGCCAGCAGCTTAAGGGGGGCCCCGAAACTTAACACTGAAGCTTTCTTT. This translates into CASSLRGAPKLNTEAFF.

Ten or more counts support this clonotype. The chain links TRBV20-1 to TRBJ2-1; tentatively, D is TRBD1 (6 bases). The CDR3 loop spans 15 amino acids. Germline CDR1 DFQATT, CDR2 SNEGSKA (reference sequence). Trimming removed 6 bases at V and 1 base at J, with 16 bases between. CDR3 residues: CSARYRDSSYNEQFF. The CDR3, as DNA: TGCAGTGCCCGTTACAGGGATTCTTCCTACAATGAGCAGTTCTTC.

This clonotype was recorded a few times. This chain uses TRBV6-2 or TRBV6-3 with TRBJ2-1; D is perhaps TRBD2 (6 bases). The CDR3 contains 13 residues. V was cut by 5 bases and J by 10 bases, with 15 bases left in between. Germline assignment: CDR1 MNHEY and CDR2 SVGEGT. The CDR3 DNA follows: TGTGCCAGCAGTCGAGATTCCGGGAGCGAGCAGTTCTTC. It yields the protein CASSRDSGSEQFF.

This clonotype was seen a handful of times. The chain is built from TRBV6-1 and TRBJ1-2; a weak D match, TRBD1 (5 bases). Trimming took off 6 bases at V and 0 bases at J, with 17 bases between the two ends. The CDR3 runs to 16 residues. CDR1 and CDR2 from the germline V gene are MNHNS and SASEGT. The CDR3 protein is CASRRRLDNSNYGYTF. The CDR3, as DNA: TGTGCCAGCAGACGTCGCCTGGACAACTCTAACTATGGCTACACCTTC.

This clonotype was observed at least ten times. The gene calls are TRBV28 and TRBJ2-1, with D perhaps TRBD1 (5 bases). Germline values: CDR1 MDHEN, CDR2 SYDVKM. There are 14 residues in the CDR3. Trimming cost V 5 bases and J 4 bases, with 12 bases left between them. Here the CDR3 reads CASSLKTVYNEQFF. The DNA for the CDR3 is TGTGCCAGCAGTCTTAAGACAGTTTACAATGAGCAGTTCTTC.

Note on this clonotype: A read error may be the cause here, since a much bigger clone is one base away. The genes are TRBV11-2 and TRBJ2-7; possibly TRBD2 for D (5 bases). Germline V CDR1 and CDR2: SGHAT, FQNNGV. This CDR3 spans 14 amino acids. CDR3 loop: CASSSPLGVYGQYF. CDR3 coding DNA: TGTGCCAGCAGCTCCCCTCTCGGGGTCTACGGGCAGTACTTC.

The rearrangement joins TRBV4-1 to TRBJ2-7, with TRBD2 matching over 10 bases. Per the germline V gene, CDR1 is MGHRA and CDR2 is YSYEKL. After removal of 4 bases from V and 0 bases from J, the junction contained 3 bases not matched to a gene. The CDR3 totals 15 residues. The CDR3 loop reads CASSLGTSDSYEQYF. The DNA of the CDR3 is TGCGCCAGCAGCCTCGGGACTAGCGACTCCTACGAGCAGTACTTC.

The chain recombines TRBV9 with TRBJ1-5; D gene unclear. Trimming took 0 bases from V and 6 from J, leaving 7 bases between them. The CDR3 consists of 13 residues. The germline V gene encodes CDR1 SGDLS and CDR2 YYNGEE. The CDR3 is CASSVGLGQPQHF. The CDR3 DNA is TGTGCCAGCAGCGTAGGGCTGGGTCAGCCCCAGCATTTT.

The chain combines TRBV29-1 with TRBJ2-7; a weak D match, TRBD2 (6 bases). Germline V CDR1 and CDR2: SQVTM, ANQGSEA. The germline V and J ends were trimmed by 4 bases and 3 bases, with 10 bases remaining between them. The CDR3 runs to 12 residues. CDR3 DNA: TGCAGCGTTGTGGGGAGGCTCTACGAGCAGTACTTC. This translates into CSVVGRLYEQYF.

V and J are TRBV29-1 and TRBJ1-4; 9 bases fit TRBD1. Germline CDR1 and CDR2: SQVTM and ANQGSEA. V lost 4 bases and J lost 8; bases outside the gene matches: 11. The CDR3 is made up of 15 amino acids. CDR3 residues: CSVGGTGSPGEKLFF. The CDR3 bases are TGCAGCGTTGGCGGGACAGGGTCCCCCGGCGAAAAACTGTTTTTT.

Ten or more counts support this clonotype. V is TRBV6-2 or TRBV6-3 and J is TRBJ1-5, with TRBD1 as a possible D gene (5 bases). Germline V gene lookup returns CDR1 MNHEY and CDR2 SVGEGT. Trimming left V 8 bases short and J 2 bases short, with 13 bases between. CDR3 length: 14 amino acids. DNA for the CDR3: TGTGCCAGCCGCCAGGGTAGGGGCAATCAGCCCCAGCATTTT. Translated: CASRQGRGNQPQHF.

This clonotype was recorded at least ten times. The chain employs TRBV5-1 and TRBJ2-7; 8 bases fit TRBD2. The CDR3 is made up of 15 amino acids. V was pared by 1 base and J by 3 bases, with 6 bases of the junction left unmatched. The germline V gene has CDR1 SGHRS and CDR2 YFSETQ. CDR3 bases: TGCGCCAGCAGCTTGTTTTCGGGAGGGATCTACGAGCAGTACTTC. This encodes CASSLFSGGIYEQYF.

This clonotype was seen ten or more times. In nucleotides, the CDR3 is TGTGCCAGCAGTTCCCGAGTTGGACTAGCGGGGCCCACAGATACGCAGTATTTT. It yields the protein CASSSRVGLAGPTDTQYF. The chain links TRBV28 to TRBJ2-3; TRBD2 matches at 12 bases. The germline CDR1 and CDR2 sequences are MDHEN and SYDVKM. Trimming removed 4 bases from V and 2 bases from J; junction bases left unmatched: 10. This CDR3 region has 18 residues.

The table lists this clonotype with many counts. This chain connects TRBV7-3 to TRBJ2-2, with 9 bases aligning to TRBD2. Germline CDR1 SGHTA, CDR2 FQGTGA. CDR3 length equals 15 residues. Germline trimming cut 5 bases from V and 2 bases from J; bases unmatched to any gene: 3. The chain's CDR3 is CASSLSGSNTGELFF. The CDR3 DNA reads TGTGCCAGCAGCCTTAGCGGGAGCAACACCGGGGAGCTGTTTTTT.

This clonotype occurred many times. J is TRBJ2-1 and V is TRBV6-5, with TRBD2 as a possible D gene (6 bases). This CDR3 region has 15 residues. Per germline, CDR1 MNHEY and CDR2 SVGAGI. V gave up 0 bases and J gave up 5 bases, with 11 bases separating them. CDR3 sequence reads: CASSYSSTGDNEQFF. The CDR3, as DNA: TGTGCCAGCAGTTACTCGAGCACGGGAGACAATGAGCAGTTCTTC.

This clonotype has more than one count but fewer than ten. The chain joins TRBV12-3 or TRBV12-4 to TRBJ2-3; perhaps TRBD2 as D (6 bases). This CDR3 has 16 residues. Trimming removed 8 bases from V and 2 bases from J, with 20 bases in between. The CDR3 region is CASSPRRDRLTDTQYF. The CDR3 DNA sequence: TGTGCCAGCTCTCCTAGGCGGGACCGACTCACAGATACGCAGTATTTT.

V and J are TRBV3-1 and TRBJ2-7; 13 nucleotides agree with TRBD2. CDR1 is LGHDT, CDR2 YNNKEL, per germline (reference sequence). CDR3 length: 14 amino acids. V was clipped by 4 bases and J by 6 bases; unmatched bases: 3. This chain's CDR3 is CASSLGLAGFEQYF. The CDR3, as DNA: TGTGCCAGCAGCCTGGGACTAGCGGGATTCGAGCAGTACTTC.

The chain recombines TRBV5-1 with TRBJ2-1; 9 positions agree with TRBD2. V was pared by 2 bases and J by 5 bases, with 5 bases of the junction left unmatched. The CDR3 covers 15 residues. The germline V gene encodes CDR1 SGHRS and CDR2 YFSETQ. The chain's CDR3 is CASSFSPSGNNEQFF. The CDR3 coding sequence is TGCGCCAGCAGCTTTAGCCCTAGCGGGAACAATGAGCAGTTCTTC.

This clonotype was counted ten times or more. This chain connects TRBV2 to TRBJ2-1; D is perhaps TRBD2 (5 bases). Trimming took 3 bases from V and 5 from J, leaving 11 bases between them. This CDR3 spans 14 amino acids. CDR1 SNHLY and CDR2 FYNNEI come from the germline V gene. The CDR3 DNA follows: TGTGCCAGCAGTGATCCCCTAGCCAACAATGAGCAGTTCTTC. Amino acid sequence: CASSDPLANNEQFF.

This CDR3 reads CASSLGDPTEVQPQHF. The CDR3 bases are TGTGCCAGCAGCTTGGGGGATCCCACGGAGGTTCAGCCCCAGCATTTT. This sequence joins TRBV7-9 and TRBJ1-5; the D gene is possibly TRBD1 (5 bases). Per the germline V gene, CDR1 is SEHNR and CDR2 is FQNEAQ (reference sequence). The V and J ends lost 3 bases and 6 bases respectively, with 18 bases between them. The CDR3 has 16 residues.

This clonotype was detected ten times or more. The chain joins TRBV3-1 to TRBJ2-7, with D tentatively TRBD1 or TRBD2 (5 bases each). V dropped 10 bases and J dropped 7 bases, with 17 bases sitting between them. The V gene's germline CDR1 is LGHDT and CDR2 YNNKEL (reference sequence). The CDR3 covers 12 residues. The CDR3 sequence: CATLTSRGEQYF. As DNA, the CDR3 is TGTGCCACCCTAACATCGAGGGGAGAGCAGTACTTC.

In its sample, this clonotype was seen a few times. The rearrangement uses TRBV13 and TRBJ2-1; TRBD1 matches at 7 bases. V shed 4 bases and J 4 bases; nucleotides not matched to a gene: 10. Per germline, CDR1 PRHDT and CDR2 FYEKMQ (reference sequence). This CDR3 contains 16 residues. Written as DNA, the CDR3 is TGTGCCAGCAGCTCGAAAGCCGGGACAGAATACAATGAGCAGTTCTTC. This codes for CASSSKAGTEYNEQFF.

This clonotype came up many times. The rearrangement links TRBV30 to TRBJ2-3; TRBD2 matches 9 bases. Germline CDR1 GTSNPN, CDR2 SVGIG (reference sequence). CDR3 length equals 18 residues. V gave up 0 bases and J gave up 6 bases; unmatched junction bases: 16. The CDR3 reads CAWSVLIGRLADWDTQYF. The CDR3 coding sequence is TGTGCCTGGAGTGTACTGATCGGCAGACTAGCGGATTGGGATACGCAGTATTTT.

Ten or more counts support this clonotype. The chain carries TRBV28 and TRBJ2-1; D is undetermined. Trimming took 6 bases from V and 0 from J, leaving 9 bases between them. Germline V gene lookup returns CDR1 MDHEN and CDR2 SYDVKM. CDR3 length: 14 residues. Here the CDR3 reads CASSPISSYNEQFF. In DNA form, the CDR3 reads TGTGCCAGCAGCCCGATTTCCTCCTACAATGAGCAGTTCTTC.

The J gene is TRBJ2-2, the V gene TRBV29-1; D is tentatively TRBD1 or TRBD2 (5 bases each). Trimming took off 1 base at V and 4 bases at J, with 13 bases between the two ends. The germline gives CDR1 SQVTM, CDR2 ANQGSEA. This CDR3 is built from 15 residues. CDR3 nucleotides: TGCAGCGTTGAAGGCGAAAGGGACGTCACCGGGGAGCTGTTTTTT. Residues: CSVEGERDVTGELFF.

This clonotype was counted a few times. The chain is built from TRBV4-2 and TRBJ1-2; D perhaps matches TRBD1 (6 bases). The germline gives CDR1 LGHNA, CDR2 YNFKEQ. The germline V and J ends were trimmed by 3 bases and 4 bases, with 15 bases remaining between them. The CDR3 has 15 residues. CDR3 sequence (DNA): TGTGCCAGCAGCCACGGCGCGGGGGGCGGCTATGGCTACACCTTC. It codes for CASSHGAGGGYGYTF.

The chain links TRBV7-2 to TRBJ2-7, with a possible D match to TRBD1 (5 bases). Per germline, CDR1 SGHTA and CDR2 FQGNSA. The CDR3 has 14 amino acids. V was pared by 3 bases and J by 3 bases, with 12 bases between. CDR3 amino acids: CASSLDKTYYEQYF. The CDR3 DNA sequence: TGTGCCAGCAGCTTGGACAAGACCTACTACGAGCAGTACTTC.